In its sample, the clone carrying this T cell receptor beta chain was seen many times. What it binds is unknown. The length of the CDR3 is 12 residues. Germline CDR1 reads SQVTM; CDR2 reads ANQGSEA. V lost 4 bases, J lost 5 bases, and 3 bases stayed unmatched. This sample is part of a study of Graves' ophthalmopathy and Graves' hyperthyroidism. General observations from the study: A 13-signature model separated ophthalmopathy from stable hyperthyroidism, reaching about 91% sensitivity and around 83% specificity cross-validated. Progression of ophthalmopathy was predicted by the model with about 68% sensitivity and around 72% specificity.

No progression to ophthalmopathy over 18 months defined stable hyperthyroidism. Pregnancy or lactation, uncontrolled infections and other autoimmune diseases were grounds for excluding patients. Using RNA transcripts, the TCR beta CDR3 regions were amplified. Investigators did first-round RT-PCR with HTBI primers, then second-round multiplex PCR. TCRdb reprocessed the multiplex PCR reads with MiXCR, giving one entry per CDR3 protein. Among just over 600,000 distinct CDR3 sequences listed, about 20% were seen once. The chain combines TRBV29-1 with TRBJ2-7; 9 nucleotides line up with TRBD1. The receptor was isolated from a woman aged 18-29 years with stable Graves' hyperthyroidism. Some clones in this sample may be carry-over from other donors' samples. Sequencing was done on a sample of peripheral blood. The CDR3 region is CSVVDRGDEQYF. For the CDR3, the DNA is TGCAGCGTTGTGGACAGGGGTGACGAGCAGTACTTC.